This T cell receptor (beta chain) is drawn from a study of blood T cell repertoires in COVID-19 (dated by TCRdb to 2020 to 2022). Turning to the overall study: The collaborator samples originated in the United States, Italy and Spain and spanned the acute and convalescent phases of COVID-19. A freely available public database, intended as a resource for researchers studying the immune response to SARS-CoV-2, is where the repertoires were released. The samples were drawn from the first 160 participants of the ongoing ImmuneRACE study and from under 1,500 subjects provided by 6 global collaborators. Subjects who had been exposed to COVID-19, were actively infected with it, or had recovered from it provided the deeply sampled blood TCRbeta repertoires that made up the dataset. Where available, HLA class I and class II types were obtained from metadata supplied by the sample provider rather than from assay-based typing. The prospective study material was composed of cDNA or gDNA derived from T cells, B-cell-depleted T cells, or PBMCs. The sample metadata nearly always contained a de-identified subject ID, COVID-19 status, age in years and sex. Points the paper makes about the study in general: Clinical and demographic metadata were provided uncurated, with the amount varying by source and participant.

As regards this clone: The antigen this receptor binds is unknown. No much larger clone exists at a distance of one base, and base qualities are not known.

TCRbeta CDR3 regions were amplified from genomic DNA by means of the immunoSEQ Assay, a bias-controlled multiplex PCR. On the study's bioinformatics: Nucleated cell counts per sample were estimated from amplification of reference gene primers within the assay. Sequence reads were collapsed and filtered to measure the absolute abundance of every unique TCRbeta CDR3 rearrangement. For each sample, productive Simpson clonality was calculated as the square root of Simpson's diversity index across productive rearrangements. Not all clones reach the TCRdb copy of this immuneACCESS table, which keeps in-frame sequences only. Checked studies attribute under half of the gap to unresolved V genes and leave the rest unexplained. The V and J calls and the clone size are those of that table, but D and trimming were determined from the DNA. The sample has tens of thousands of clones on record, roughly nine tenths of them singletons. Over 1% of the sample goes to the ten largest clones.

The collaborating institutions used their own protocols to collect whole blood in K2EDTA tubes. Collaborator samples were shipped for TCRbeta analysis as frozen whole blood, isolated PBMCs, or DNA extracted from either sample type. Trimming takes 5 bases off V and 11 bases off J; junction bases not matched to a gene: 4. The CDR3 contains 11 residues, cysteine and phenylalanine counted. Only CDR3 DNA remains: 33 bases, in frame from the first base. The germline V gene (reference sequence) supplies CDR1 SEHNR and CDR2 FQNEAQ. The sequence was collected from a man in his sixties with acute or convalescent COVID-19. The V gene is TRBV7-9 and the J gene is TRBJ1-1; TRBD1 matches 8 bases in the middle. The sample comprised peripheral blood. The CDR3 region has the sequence CASSPDRAAFF. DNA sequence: TGTGCCAGCAGCCCGGACAGGGCGGCTTTCTTT.